The sample holds a few counts of the clone carrying this T cell receptor beta chain. This specimen belongs to a study of blood T cell repertoires in COVID-19. Study summary: Sample material is recorded as cDNA or gDNA derived from T cells, B-cell-depleted T cells, or PBMCs.

In the authors' methods: Reference gene primer amplification gave nucleated cell count estimates. Assay used: immunoSEQ multiplex PCR; TCRdb lists only in-frame clones, some missing. That table gives V, J and clone size, and the DNA gave D and trimming. The data contain some 240,000 clones, 80% to 90% of them singletons. The receptor's source is a man aged 25 to 40 with acute COVID-19. The sample was PBMCs or T cells enriched from blood (not recorded which).

DNA of the CDR3: TGTGCCAGCAGCCCCGCCGGGACACCGAACACTGAAGCTTTCTTT. It translates to CASSPAGTPNTEAFF. The V call is TRBV27, the J call TRBJ1-1, with a weak D call TRBD1 (6 bases). The CDR3 is 15 residues long. Trimming removed 6 bases from V and 1 base from J, with 15 bases in between. Germline values: CDR1 MNHEY, CDR2 SMNVEV (reference sequence).